The sequence of this TCR beta chain was determined in a study of spatial heterogeneity in lung cancer. Study-level information: Detected sequences consistently included more beta-chain ones than alpha-chain ones.

TCRdb fed the 5' RACE reads into MiXCR, producing one record per CDR3 protein. The table shows tens of thousands of distinct CDR3 sequences, with approximately 20% occurring only once. Study-level results: In blood, ubiquitous expanded tumor TCRs appeared more at resection than follow-up.

The sample's time point: sample taken at primary tumor resection. Sequencing covered unsorted whole RNA taken from tumor, nontumor lung or frozen PBMC. The cohort: around 77 early-stage, untreated non-small cell lung cancer patients. The CDR3 length is 17 residues. With V trimmed by 2 bases and J by 3 bases, 9 bases remained unmatched. There are a few counts of this clonotype. Its target is not known. The V call is TRBV12-3 or TRBV12-4, the J call TRBJ2-1, with TRBD2 matching over 8 bases. Material: PBMCs, obtained at surgery. This sequence was found in a male donor with early-stage non-small cell lung cancer. DNA for the CDR3: TGTGCCAGCAGTTTATCCGGGGGGGTTTCCCTCTACAATGAGCAGTTCTTC. Encoded protein: CASSLSGGVSLYNEQFF.